Listed below are T cell receptor beta chains from one sample, sequenced in a study of T cell repertoires in cytomegalovirus infection. Antigen specificity for these receptors is unknown. TCRdb re-derived calls from the reads in MiXCR, one entry per CDR3 protein. The repertoire holds approximately 600,000 distinct CDR3 sequences, about 40% seen once, with around 48% in the top ten. The sequences come from cultured PBMCs, collected from culture after CMV antigen stimulation. The receptors shown here come from a human donor in good health (CMV status not recorded). Some clones in this sample may be carry-over from other donors' samples. Both conserved end residues are part of each CDR3. D genes are given only for firm matches. Size tells how often a clone was seen (once, few, many) or the class of an expanded clone, and some rows leave it out.

clone_size	d_call	v_call	j_call	cdr3_aa	cdr3_nt
many	TRBD1	TRBV7-2	TRBJ1-4	CASSPRQGRAKLFF	TGTGCCAGCAGCCCCCGACAGGGCCGGGCAAAACTGTTTTTT
.	TRBD1	TRBV5-1	TRBJ2-5	CASGWGQQETQYF	TGCGCCAGCGGCTGGGGACAGCAAGAGACCCAGTACTTC
.	.	TRBV20-1	TRBJ1-5	CSARDRAYSNQPQHF	TGCAGTGCTAGAGATCGGGCTTATAGCAATCAGCCCCAGCATTTT
.	.	TRBV25-1	TRBJ2-1	CASSLPRVMVDEQFF	TGTGCCAGCAGTCTCCCAAGAGTCATGGTTGATGAGCAGTTCTTC
.	.	TRBV7-2	TRBJ1-4	CASSLEKYNEKLFF	TGTGCCAGCAGCTTAGAGAAGTATAATGAAAAACTGTTTTTT
.	TRBD2	TRBV20-1	TRBJ2-2	CSATASSGTLGTGELFF	TGCAGTGCTACCGCCTCTAGCGGGACATTGGGCACCGGGGAGCTGTTTTTT
few	TRBD2	TRBV6-2/TRBV6-3	TRBJ2-7	CASRLGLGAHEQYF	TGTGCCAGCAGATTGGGACTAGGGGCCCACGAGCAGTACTTC
.	.	TRBV19	TRBJ2-7	CASSKGDNYEQYF	TGTGCCAGTAGTAAGGGGGACAACTACGAGCAGTACTTC
few	.	TRBV7-2	TRBJ2-3	CASSLTDQPWTQYF	TGTGCCAGCAGCCTCACGGACCAGCCTTGGACGCAGTATTTT
few	.	TRBV20-1	TRBJ1-6	CSAGGRGWYSPLHF	TGCAGTGCCGGAGGGAGGGGTTGGTACTCACCCCTCCACTTT
many	.	TRBV7-8	TRBJ2-6	CASSSGTGANVLTF	TGTGCCAGCAGCTCGGGAACTGGGGCCAACGTCCTGACTTTC
few	.	TRBV7-2	TRBJ2-3	CASSFSRGLDTQYF	TGTGCCAGCAGCTTCTCGCGGGGTTTAGATACGCAGTATTTT
.	TRBD1	TRBV2	TRBJ1-5	CASSSQGENQPQHF	TGTGCCAGCAGTTCCCAGGGGGAAAATCAGCCCCAGCATTTT
few	.	TRBV12-3/TRBV12-4	TRBJ1-1	CASSFRGVNTEAFF	TGTGCCAGCAGTTTCCGGGGTGTAAACACTGAAGCTTTCTTT